This T cell receptor (beta chain) was profiled in a study of blood T cell repertoires in COVID-19. At the level of the study: Spain, Italy and the United States supplied samples that represented acute and convalescent COVID-19. The cDNA or gDNA used as material had been derived from T cells, B-cell-depleted T cells, or PBMCs.

CDR1 SGHRS and CDR2 YFSETQ come from the germline V gene. V gave up 2 bases and J gave up 0 bases, with 11 bases separating them. This CDR3 region has 16 residues. Authors' methods: For nucleated cells, counts were estimated from reference gene primer amplification. Data came from immunoSEQ multiplex PCR; TCRdb stores just in-frame clones and leaves some out. V, J and clone size were drawn from that table, and D and trimming were deduced from the DNA. Among more than 95,000 clones listed, approximately 90% were seen once. The sample taken for sequencing was peripheral blood. The receptor was derived from a human donor in a cohort sampled during active COVID-19. The V call is TRBV5-1, the J call TRBJ2-2, with a tentative D call TRBD2 (6 bases). The CDR3 DNA reads as TGCGCCAGCAGCTTAAGCGGGTCCACGAACACCGGGGAGCTGTTTTTT. Amino acids: CASSLSGSTNTGELFF.